One TCR beta chain is described in this entry. Per the study methods: Using reference gene primer amplification, nucleated cell counts were estimated. The assay was immunoSEQ multiplex PCR, and TCRdb's table has in-frame clones only and misses some. V, J and clone size are taken as reported in that table, and D and trimming were inferred from the DNA itself. In the table there are roughly 250,000 clones, roughly 88% of which are singletons. This specimen belongs to a study of blood T cell repertoires in COVID-19. Turning to the study itself: T cells, B-cell-depleted T cells, or PBMCs supplied cDNA or gDNA.

Trimming stripped 5 bases from V and 4 bases from J, with 15 bases between. Germline CDR1 is SGHTA and CDR2 is FQGTGA. This CDR3 is built from 15 residues. The origin of this receptor is a woman aged 40 to 49 who had recovered from COVID-19. The chain uses TRBV7-3 and TRBJ2-1; the D gene is possibly TRBD1 (6 bases). Sequencing used peripheral blood. CDR3 in DNA: TGTGCCAGCAGCGCGGACAGAAGATTTTACAATGAGCAGTTCTTC. This gives the protein CASSADRRFYNEQFF.